The TCR beta chain under discussion was sequenced for a study of T cell responses to AZD1222 COVID-19 vaccine. There are 12 residues in the CDR3. Trimming took 5 bases from V and 8 from J, leaving 10 bases between them. Clones were read by immunoSEQ multiplex PCR, and TCRdb kept only the in-frame ones, dropping some. The sample includes more than 120,000 clones, 85% to 95% of them seen just once. The V and J genes are TRBV12-3 or TRBV12-4 and TRBJ1-5; tentatively, D is TRBD1 (5 bases). This receptor was taken from an adult in good health. The input for sequencing was peripheral blood, taken on day 0 of AZD1222 vaccination. CDR3 residues: CASSRGIEPQHF. The CDR3, as DNA: TGTGCCAGCAGTCGGGGGATCGAGCCCCAGCATTTT.